This TCR beta chain was sequenced in a study of cytomegalovirus exposure and HLA in healthy donors. PCR used 60 Vbeta primers and 13 Jbeta primers. The assay was immunoSEQ multiplex PCR, and TCRdb's table has in-frame clones only and misses some. The table includes roughly 120,000 clones, roughly two thirds detected once. The CDR3 runs to 15 residues. The V gene lost 6 bases and the J gene lost 0 bases, with 12 bases spanning the gap. Germline values: CDR1 MNHEY, CDR2 SVGAGI. This chain links TRBV6-5 with TRBJ1-3, with TRBD1 as a possible D gene (6 bases). This TCR came from a man younger than 40 in good health and CMV-seropositive. Sequenced sample: PBMCs. CDR3 protein: CASSRTGISGNTIYF. The CDR3 nucleotides read TGTGCCAGCAGCCGAACAGGGATCTCTGGAAACACCATATATTTT.